A selection of T cell receptor beta chains follows, all from one sample in a study of a mutant IDH1 vaccine in newly diagnosed glioma. Assay: immunoSEQ multiplex PCR; the TCRdb copy retains only in-frame clones and omits some. This sample has about 92,000 clones; just under 80% occur once, and the top ten carry 7% to 9%. This sample comprised PBMCs, obtained from a glioma patient treated with radiotherapy, temozolomide or both. The receptors were gathered from a man between 35 and 55 years old with glioma. CDR3s include the opening cysteine and the closing phenylalanine or tryptophan. Each record gives: clone size, V gene, J gene, D gene, CDR3 DNA, CDR3 protein. The D gene is left open where the match is weak. Rows give clone size only sometimes, using once, few, many, or a class for an expanded clone.

NA,TRBV5-6,TRBJ2-3,NA,TGTGCCAGCAGCTCGTACAACACAGATACGCAGTATTTT,CASSSYNTDTQYF
NA,TRBV7-9,TRBJ2-2,TRBD2,TGTGCCAGCAGCCCCACGGCGCGGGGGATCGGGGAGCTGTTTTTT,CASSPTARGIGELFF
NA,TRBV19,TRBJ2-7,NA,TGTGCCAGTAGCCAACAGGGCGCCTACGAGCAGTACTTC,CASSQQGAYEQYF
NA,TRBV5-4,TRBJ2-7,TRBD1,TGTGCCAGCAGCTTGGAGAGACAGGGGGCCTACGAGCAGTACTTC,CASSLERQGAYEQYF
NA,TRBV18,TRBJ2-1,NA,TGTGCCAGCTCCCGAACCGTTGGCGGGGTAAGCAATGAGCAGTTCTTC,CASSRTVGGVSNEQFF
NA,TRBV7-2,TRBJ1-6,TRBD1,TGTGCCAGCAGCCCAGGACAGGGTGATTCACCCCTCCACTTT,CASSPGQGDSPLHF
NA,TRBV6-1,TRBJ2-7,TRBD1,TGTGCCAGCCTCGGACAGGTGTCCTACGAGCAGTACTTC,CASLGQVSYEQYF
NA,TRBV6-5,TRBJ1-3,NA,TGTGCCAGCAGTTACTCGTGGTGGGGTGGAAACACCATATATTTT,CASSYSWWGGNTIYF
NA,TRBV9,TRBJ2-1,TRBD2,TGTGCCAGCAGCGTTACGGGACTAGCGAATGAGCAGTTCTTC,CASSVTGLANEQFF
NA,TRBV6-5,TRBJ1-3,NA,TGTGCCAGCAGTTACGGCTGGAGCTCTGGAAACACCATATATTTT,CASSYGWSSGNTIYF
NA,TRBV28,TRBJ2-7,TRBD2,TGTGCCAGCCCGCCTAGCGGGAGGCTCAGGTACGAGCAGTACTTC,CASPPSGRLRYEQYF
NA,TRBV27,TRBJ1-4,TRBD1,TGTGCCAGCAGTTTAATCTGGACAGGGGGTGAAAAACTGTTTTTT,CASSLIWTGGEKLFF
NA,TRBV2,TRBJ2-7,TRBD1,TGTGCCCTTAGGGACAGCTCCTACGAGCAGTACTTC,CALRDSSYEQYF
NA,TRBV4-3,TRBJ2-7,NA,TGCGCCAGCAGCCAAGCAAACAGTCCCTTCTACGAGCAGTACTTC,CASSQANSPFYEQYF
NA,TRBV7-2,TRBJ1-5,NA,TGTGCCAGCAGCTTATTGGTGGCAGTCAATCAGCCCCAGCATTTT,CASSLLVAVNQPQHF
many,TRBV6-1,TRBJ1-1,NA,TGTGCCAGCAGTACCCAGGAGGGGTACACTGAAGCTTTCTTT,CASSTQEGYTEAFF
NA,TRBV6-4,TRBJ2-2,NA,TGTGCCAGCAGTGATCACTCGACAACGAACACCGGGGAGCTGTTTTTT,CASSDHSTTNTGELFF
NA,TRBV30,TRBJ1-4,NA,TGTGCCTGGAGTGCCCCGGGGACTGCAGGGAATGAAAAACTGTTTTTT,CAWSAPGTAGNEKLFF
NA,TRBV19,TRBJ2-3,TRBD1,TGTGCCAGTAGTTGGACGGGACAGGTCACAGATACGCAGTATTTT,CASSWTGQVTDTQYF
NA,TRBV27,TRBJ1-5,TRBD1,TGTGCCAGCAAAGGGGACAGCAAATTAGGCAATCAGCCCCAGCATTTT,CASKGDSKLGNQPQHF
NA,TRBV19,TRBJ1-4,NA,TGTGCCAGTTCTTACCAGAGTAATGAAAAACTGTTTTTT,CASSYQSNEKLFF
NA,TRBV5-1,TRBJ2-3,TRBD1,TGCGCCAGCAGCTGGAAGGGACAGGGGTTAGATACGCAGTATTTT,CASSWKGQGLDTQYF
NA,TRBV7-2,TRBJ2-7,NA,TGTGCCAGCAGCCAAGCAGGGACCACCTCCTACGAGCAGTACTTC,CASSQAGTTSYEQYF
few,TRBV7-2,TRBJ2-1,NA,TGTGCCAGCAGCTTAGTAGAATCCAATGAGCAGTTCTTC,CASSLVESNEQFF
few,TRBV19,TRBJ1-5,NA,TGTGCCAGTAGTTCCCAGGGAAGCAATCAGCCCCAGCATTTT,CASSSQGSNQPQHF
once,TRBV7-2,TRBJ1-1,NA,TGTGCCAGCAGCTTTATTACATCGAACACTGAAGCTTTCTTT,CASSFITSNTEAFF
NA,TRBV29-1,TRBJ1-2,NA,TGCAGCGTTGAAGAGTGGGGACGGAACTATGGCTACACCTTC,CSVEEWGRNYGYTF
NA,TRBV18,TRBJ1-2,TRBD1,TGTGCCAGCTCACCACAACAGGGGATTTATGGCTACACCTTC,CASSPQQGIYGYTF
NA,TRBV28,TRBJ2-1,TRBD2,TGTGCCAGCAGTTTACCTAGCGGAGGCTCCTACAATGAGCAGTTCTTC,CASSLPSGGSYNEQFF
few,TRBV4-3,TRBJ1-1,NA,TGCGCCAGCAGCCAAGTAGGGGGATGGTTCGGCACTGAAGCTTTCTTT,CASSQVGGWFGTEAFF
NA,TRBV11-2,TRBJ2-7,TRBD1,TGTGCCAGCAGCTTAACAGGGGCCTACGAGCAGTACTTC,CASSLTGAYEQYF
NA,TRBV9,TRBJ2-1,TRBD1,TGTGCCAGCAGCGCGAACCGGGACAGGCCGTACAATGAGCAGTTCTTC,CASSANRDRPYNEQFF
NA,TRBV1,TRBJ2-7,NA,TGCACCAGCAGCCCCTGGGGGCTAGCGGGAGGCGGGTTCTCTCTGAACTACGAGCAGTACTTC,CTSSPWGLAGGGFSLNYEQYF
NA,TRBV6-1,TRBJ2-3,TRBD2,TGTGCCAGCAGTGACGGCGGGGGGGGCACAGATACGCAGTATTTT,CASSDGGGGTDTQYF
NA,TRBV28,TRBJ2-5,NA,TGTGCCAGCAGACTGGGGGGGCTGGAAGAGACCCAGTACTTC,CASRLGGLEETQYF
NA,TRBV7-3,TRBJ2-5,NA,TGTGCCAGCAGCTCAAACGGCCCGCCAGAGACCCAGTACTTC,CASSSNGPPETQYF
NA,TRBV10-3,TRBJ2-7,NA,TGTGCCATCAGTGGTTGGGGGCAATCCTACGAGCAGTACTTC,CAISGWGQSYEQYF
NA,TRBV19,TRBJ2-3,NA,TGTGCCAGTAGAAGGGGGACGGCTAGCACAGATACGCAGTATTTT,CASRRGTASTDTQYF
NA,TRBV7-2,TRBJ2-2,NA,TGTGCCAGCAGCCTCGCGGGCAGGGGTGGCACCGGGGAGCTGTTTTTT,CASSLAGRGGTGELFF
NA,TRBV27,TRBJ1-6,NA,TGTGCCAGCAGTTTCCGGCCGACCAATTCACCCCTCCACTTT,CASSFRPTNSPLHF
NA,TRBV7-2,TRBJ2-2,NA,TGTGCCAGCAGCCAAACACCGACGAACACCGGGGAGCTGTTTTTT,CASSQTPTNTGELFF
NA,TRBV5-4,TRBJ1-2,NA,TGTGCCAGCAGCTTAGGAGGAACTAACTATGGCTACACCTTC,CASSLGGTNYGYTF
NA,TRBV11-2,TRBJ2-5,TRBD2,TGTGCCAGCAGCTTAGGACTAGCGGGACGTAAAGAGACCCAGTACTTC,CASSLGLAGRKETQYF
NA,TRBV29-1,TRBJ2-5,TRBD2,TGCAGCGTTGAAGAAGTGGTAGCGGGGACCCAAGAGACCCAGTACTTC,CSVEEVVAGTQETQYF
NA,TRBV2,TRBJ1-5,NA,TGTGCCAGCAGTGAGGAGGTCTATAGCAATCAGCCCCAGCATTTT,CASSEEVYSNQPQHF
few,TRBV4-1,TRBJ1-2,NA,TGCGCCAGCAGCCAAGATCTCCACAGGGATTACTATGGCTACACCTTC,CASSQDLHRDYYGYTF
NA,TRBV6-6,TRBJ1-1,NA,TGTGCCAGCAGACTAACAGGGTTGAACACTGAAGCTTTCTTT,CASRLTGLNTEAFF
NA,TRBV30,TRBJ2-1,TRBD2,TGTGCCTGGAGTCAAGGGCGGGAGGTGATGAATGAGCAGTTCTTC,CAWSQGREVMNEQFF
NA,TRBV5-1,TRBJ2-5,NA,TGCGCCAGCAGCTTGGGCGGGTACCAAGAGACCCAGTACTTC,CASSLGGYQETQYF
NA,TRBV11-3,TRBJ2-7,NA,TGTGCCAGCAGCCCGCCGGGGGCTGAAGAGCAGTACTTC,CASSPPGAEEQYF
NA,TRBV30,TRBJ2-2,TRBD1,TGTGCCTGGAGTTGGGACAGGGGTACCGGGGAGCTGTTTTTT,CAWSWDRGTGELFF
NA,TRBV11-2,TRBJ1-1,NA,TGTGCCAGCAGCTTAGATATCGGGGTCAGGGTGAACACTGAAGCTTTCTTT,CASSLDIGVRVNTEAFF